The 23 T cell receptor beta chains below all came from one sample that was sequenced in a study of chemoradiotherapy in HPV16-positive cancers. The method was immunoSEQ multiplex PCR; TCRdb's version includes in-frame clones alone and lacks a portion of them. The data contain 29,000 or so clones, more than 85% of them singletons. Sequenced material: blood, taken from a patient who underwent chemoradiotherapy. Every receptor here comes from a human donor with HPV-associated anogenital cancer.

V and J are TRBV6-1 and TRBJ1-5, with D perhaps matching TRBD1 (6 bases). V was trimmed by 2 bases and J by 14 bases, leaving 16 bases between them. Germline lookup yields CDR1 MNHNS and CDR2 SASEGT. The CDR3 runs 13 residues. CDR3 bases: TGTGCCAGCAGTGAACCCCCGGGACACAGAGAGCATTTT. It translates to CASSEPPGHREHF.

This chain joins TRBV6-5 and TRBJ1-5; D gene ambiguous. CDR3 length: 13 amino acids. CDR1 is MNHEY, CDR2 SVGAGI, per germline. V lost 2 bases, J lost 8 bases, and 10 bases lay in between. The CDR3 reads CASSYSRSEPQHF. The CDR3 bases are TGTGCCAGCAGTTACAGTCGGTCGGAGCCCCAGCATTTT.

The chain combines TRBV2 with TRBJ1-2; D is perhaps TRBD1 (6 bases). V was shortened by 8 bases and J by 5 bases, with 12 bases between the two germline ends. This CDR3 has 12 amino acids. Germline assignment: CDR1 SNHLY and CDR2 FYNNEI. The CDR3 loop reads CASRTEVYGYTF. The CDR3 DNA reads TGTGCCAGCCGGACAGAAGTTTATGGCTACACCTTC. The full variable domain, in which reference TRBV2 and TRBJ1-2 provide the parts outside the CDR3, is EPEVTQTPSHQVTQMGQEVILRCVPISNHLYFYWYRQILGQKVEFLVSFYNNEISEKSEIFDDQFSVERPDGSNFTLKIRSTKLEDSAMYFCASRTEVYGYTFGSGTRLTVV.

This sequence joins TRBV4-3 and TRBJ1-2; D is possibly TRBD1 (5 bases). Germline V CDR1 and CDR2: LGHNA, YSLEER. V lost 0 bases, J lost 1 base, and 9 bases lay in between. The CDR3 has 15 residues. CDR3 loop: CASSQDRQINYGYTF. The CDR3 nucleotides read TGCGCCAGCAGCCAAGATAGACAGATTAACTATGGCTACACCTTC.

The gene calls are TRBV28 and TRBJ2-7; 13 bases map to TRBD2. Germline trimming cut 5 bases from V and 6 bases from J; bases unmatched to any gene: 19. This CDR3 is 19 amino acids long. Germline V gene data show CDR1 as MDHEN and CDR2 as SYDVKM. The CDR3 loop reads CASSKTGLAGAIRFFEQYF. The CDR3 coding sequence is TGTGCCAGCAGTAAAACCGGACTAGCGGGAGCTATAAGGTTCTTCGAGCAGTACTTC.

V gene TRBV5-1 combines with J gene TRBJ1-2; D uncertain. Germline CDR1 SGHRS, CDR2 YFSETQ. V lost 6 bases, J lost 5 bases, and 11 bases lay in between. The CDR3 loop spans 12 amino acids. DNA for the CDR3: TGCGCCAGCACCCTGTCGGGTTATGGCTACACCTTC. The encoded protein is CASTLSGYGYTF. The full variable domain, completed using reference TRBV5-1 and TRBJ1-2, is KAGVTQTPRYLIKTRGQQVTLSCSPISGHRSVSWYQQTPGQGLQFLFEYFSETQRNKGNFPGRFSGRQFSNSRSEMNVSTLELGDSALYLCASTLSGYGYTFGSGTRLTVV.

This sequence joins TRBV18 and TRBJ2-5; 7 bases map to TRBD1. CDR1 and CDR2 (germline): KGHSH, LQKENI. Trimming removed 3 bases from V and 3 bases from J; junction bases left unmatched: 1. This CDR3 has 13 residues. CDR3 coding DNA: TGTGCCAGCTCACCGGGACAGAAAGAGACCCAGTACTTC. Its protein product is CASSPGQKETQYF.

The chain uses TRBV10-3 and TRBJ1-1; the D is unclear. V lost 0 bases and J lost 5, with 7 bases in between. Germline V gene sequence: CDR1 ENHRY, CDR2 SYGVKD. This CDR3 contains 13 residues. The CDR3 spells CAISESQRTEAFF. CDR3 coding DNA: TGTGCCATCAGTGAGTCGCAGAGGACTGAAGCTTTCTTT.

This rearrangement joins TRBV11-2 to TRBJ2-7; no clear D gene. With 3 bases removed from V and 0 bases from J, the gap between germline ends came to 15 bases. The CDR3 totals 16 residues. Germline values: CDR1 SGHAT, CDR2 FQNNGV. The CDR3 protein is CASSFQYSSSSYEQYF. CDR3 nucleotides: TGTGCCAGCAGCTTCCAGTATAGTTCTAGCTCCTACGAGCAGTACTTC.

CDR3 loop: CASSPGTGGGTEAFF. The CDR3 coding sequence is TGTGCCAGCAGTCCCGGGACAGGGGGCGGCACTGAAGCTTTCTTT. The rearrangement joins TRBV7-6 to TRBJ1-1; 12 bases line up with TRBD1. With V trimmed by 6 bases and J by 4 bases, 6 bases remained unmatched. This CDR3 is built from 15 residues. Per the germline V gene, CDR1 is SGHVS and CDR2 is FNYEAQ.

The chain has TRBV28 and TRBJ2-2; a weak D match, TRBD1 (5 bases). Trimming took off 7 bases at V and 0 bases at J, with 9 bases between the two ends. The CDR3 extends over 14 amino acids. The germline V gene encodes CDR1 MDHEN and CDR2 SYDVKM. The CDR3 bases are TGTGCCAGCAAGCAAGGGGCGAACACCGGGGAGCTGTTTTTT. Its translation: CASKQGANTGELFF.

The chain carries TRBV4-3 and TRBJ2-3, with TRBD2 identical over 15 bases. V shed 0 bases, J shed 8 bases, and the junction held 3 bases outside the gene matches. The CDR3 has 16 amino acids. The germline V gene encodes CDR1 LGHNA and CDR2 YSLEER. CDR3 DNA sequence: TGCGCCAGCAGCCAAGATCAGGGACTAGCGGGAGGTACGCAGTATTTT. Translated: CASSQDQGLAGGTQYF.

In this sample, this clone turned up once. This chain links TRBV7-2 with TRBJ1-2, with 7 bases matching TRBD1. There are 16 residues in the CDR3. Germline CDR1 reads SGHTA; CDR2 reads FQGNSA. V gave up 5 bases and J gave up 4 bases; unmatched junction bases: 13. The CDR3 DNA reads TGTGCCAGCAGCAAGCAGACAGGGTTGACTGGCTATGGCTACACCTTC. It yields the protein CASSKQTGLTGYGYTF.

This chain joins TRBV14 and TRBJ2-5; D may be TRBD2 (6 bases). This CDR3 has 12 amino acids. CDR1 SGHDN and CDR2 FVKESK come from the germline V gene. V lost 5 bases, J lost 7 bases, and 11 bases lay in between. The CDR3 DNA follows: TGTGCCAGCAGCGCGGGATTTTGGACCCAGTACTTC. This codes for CASSAGFWTQYF.

V usage is TRBV2 and J usage is TRBJ2-2; a possible D gene is TRBD1 (6 bases). CDR1 SNHLY and CDR2 FYNNEI come from the germline V gene. Between the trimmed V and J ends, which lost 5 bases and 4 bases, there was a span of 11 bases. This CDR3 comprises 14 residues. The CDR3 DNA reads TGTGCCAGCAGTTTTGACAGGCCCACCGGGGAGCTGTTTTTT. Its translation: CASSFDRPTGELFF.

This chain connects TRBV19 to TRBJ1-2; D remains ambiguous. Trimming stripped 7 bases from V and 4 bases from J, with 25 bases between. The CDR3 has 17 residues. CDR1 is LNHDA and CDR2 is SQIVND in the germline V gene (reference sequence). The CDR3 here is CASTKRDKGPGSYGYTF. CDR3 nucleotide sequence: TGTGCCAGTACCAAAAGAGACAAAGGCCCGGGGAGCTATGGCTACACCTTC.

In its sample, this clone was seen once. The J gene is TRBJ1-3, the V gene TRBV18, with a tentative D call TRBD1 (6 bases). The CDR3 is made up of 16 amino acids. Per germline, CDR1 KGHSH and CDR2 LQKENI. V was cut by 3 bases and J by 0 bases, with 12 bases left in between. CDR3 DNA: TGTGCCAGCTCACCCGACAGGACCTTCTCTGGAAACACCATATATTTT. It specifies CASSPDRTFSGNTIYF.

This chain joins TRBV12-5 and TRBJ1-4, with TRBD1 matching 9 bases. The CDR3 is 15 residues long. V lost 4 bases to trimming and J lost 8 bases; unmatched junction nucleotides: 8. Germline V gene lookup returns CDR1 LGHNT and CDR2 FRNRAP. The CDR3 reads CASGSSGTGREKLFF. The CDR3 coding sequence is TGTGCTAGTGGTTCCTCCGGGACAGGGCGGGAAAAACTGTTTTTT.

The V call is TRBV19, the J call TRBJ2-2; TRBD2 aligns across 8 bases. With 3 bases clipped from V and 0 bases from J, the junction kept 6 bases outside the gene matches. CDR1 and CDR2 (germline): LNHDA, SQIVND (reference sequence). The CDR3 is 17 residues long. The CDR3 bases are TGTGCCAGTAGTATTTGGAGCGGGAGCCCGAACACCGGGGAGCTGTTTTTT. Its protein product is CASSIWSGSPNTGELFF.

The genes are TRBV7-2 and TRBJ1-6, with 7 bases aligning to TRBD1. J gave up 4 bases and V 0 bases, and 6 bases lay outside the gene matches. CDR3 size: 17 residues. CDR1 SGHTA and CDR2 FQGNSA come from the germline V gene. The DNA for the CDR3 is TGTGCCAGCAGCTTAGCGGGGAGACAGGGTTATAATTCACCCCTCCACTTT. It yields the protein CASSLAGRQGYNSPLHF. Complete variable domain (other parts from reference TRBV7-2 and TRBJ1-6): GAGVSQSPSNKVTEKGKDVELRCDPISGHTALYWYRQSLGQGLEFLIYFQGNSAPDKSGLPSDRFSAERTGGSVSTLTIQRTQQEDSAVYLCASSLAGRQGYNSPLHFGNGTRLTVT.

This sequence joins TRBV4-3 and TRBJ2-2; 11 bases agree with TRBD2. V lost 0 bases and J lost 0; bases outside the gene matches: 6. Germline-derived CDR1 and CDR2 are LGHNA and YSLEER. This CDR3 region has 19 residues. CDR3 coding DNA: TGCGCCAGCAGCCAAGAACTAGCGGGGGCCCCCTCGAACACCGGGGAGCTGTTTTTT. It translates to CASSQELAGAPSNTGELFF.

V usage is TRBV7-2 and J usage is TRBJ1-2, with a possible D match to TRBD1 (6 bases). Trimming removed 0 bases from V and 6 bases from J, with 8 bases in between. The CDR3 length is 13 residues. Germline assignment: CDR1 SGHTA and CDR2 FQGNSA. The CDR3 here is CASSLAQGDGYTF. CDR3 sequence (DNA): TGTGCCAGCAGCTTAGCACAGGGCGATGGCTACACCTTC.

The rearrangement joins TRBV5-5 to TRBJ2-7; possibly TRBD2 for D (5 bases). The V gene's germline CDR1 is SGHKS and CDR2 YYEKEE (reference sequence). The CDR3 loop spans 15 amino acids. Trimming stripped 4 bases from V and 2 bases from J, with 16 bases between. CDR3 nucleotides: TGTGCCAGCAGCCACTCGCCTCGGGGAACCTACGAGCAGTACTTC. Encoded protein: CASSHSPRGTYEQYF.